This entry lists 9 T cell receptor beta chains sequenced from one sample in a study of immune heterogeneity within non-small cell lung tumors. Bulk tumor genomic DNA was the template, and each sample received around 650 ng. Multiple widely separated biopsies were taken from each primary tumor at surgery. Patients underwent curative surgery for untreated, newly diagnosed non-small cell lung cancer. Multiplex PCR amplified TCR beta CDR3 with 32 V and 13 J primers. TCRdb re-called the multiplex PCR reads with MiXCR, one entry per CDR3 protein. Of under 14,000 distinct CDR3 sequences in the sample, approximately 20% were seen once. Input material: lung tumor tissue. The source of these receptors is a man aged 60 to 75 with non-small cell lung cancer.

This clonotype turned up a few times. The J gene is TRBJ1-6, the V gene TRBV20-1; the D gene is possibly TRBD1 (5 bases). The CDR3 consists of 15 residues. Trimming took 4 bases from V and 7 from J, leaving 17 bases between them. Germline V gene data show CDR1 as DFQATT and CDR2 as SNEGSKA (reference sequence). CDR3 protein: CSAIWDGEINSPLHF. In nucleotides, the CDR3 is TGCAGTGCTATCTGGGACGGAGAAATAAATTCACCCCTCCACTTT.

This clonotype was seen more than once but under ten times. The rearrangement uses TRBV19 and TRBJ2-5; D possibly corresponds to TRBD2 (7 bases). The CDR3 runs 13 residues. V lost 5 bases, J lost 4 bases, and 11 bases lay in between. Germline V gene sequence: CDR1 LNHDA, CDR2 SQIVND (reference sequence). Written as DNA, the CDR3 is TGTGCCAGTAGTCCGGGGGGCCCAGAGACCCAGTACTTC. It translates to CASSPGGPETQYF.

This clonotype showed up just a few times. V is TRBV18 and J is TRBJ2-2; D not certain. The CDR3 spans 13 residues. Trimming removed 0 bases from V and 2 bases from J, with 1 base in between. The germline gives CDR1 KGHSH, CDR2 LQKENI. Here the CDR3 reads CASSPPNTGELFF. CDR3 sequence (DNA): TGTGCCAGCTCACCACCCAACACCGGGGAGCTGTTTTTT.

Remarks on this clonotype: A much larger clone differs by one base, so this may be a read error. The chain has TRBV4-2 and TRBJ2-5; 9 bases align to TRBD2. V lost 0 bases to trimming and J lost 7 bases; unmatched junction nucleotides: 15. The CDR3 totals 18 residues. CDR1 and CDR2 (germline): LGHNA, YNFKEQ. The CDR3, as DNA: TGTGCCAGCAGCCAAGACCAAGGGGTTAGCGGGAGCCAGGGGACCCAGTACTTC. Translation: CASSQDQGVSGSQGTQYF.

This clonotype has a count of ten or more. This chain connects TRBV7-6 to TRBJ1-4, with 10 bases aligning to TRBD1. V lost 3 bases, J lost 7 bases, and 2 bases stayed unmatched. The CDR3 loop spans 14 amino acids. Per the germline V gene, CDR1 is SGHVS and CDR2 is FNYEAQ. This chain's CDR3 is CASSLTGGGEKLFF. CDR3 sequence (DNA): TGTGCCAGCAGCTTGACAGGGGGCGGTGAAAAACTGTTTTTT.

By share, this clonotype ranks as medium-sized. The rearrangement joins TRBV20-1 to TRBJ2-3, with TRBD2 identical over 7 bases. Germline-derived CDR1 and CDR2 are DFQATT and SNEGSKA (reference sequence). The CDR3 covers 15 residues. With 6 bases clipped from V and 6 bases from J, the junction kept 15 bases outside the gene matches. CDR3 DNA sequence: TGCAGTGCGGGGGTAGCGGGCCTTCCATGGGATACGCAGTATTTT. It yields the protein CSAGVAGLPWDTQYF.

V is TRBV29-1 and J is TRBJ1-6; tentative D call: TRBD1 (6 bases). CDR3 length: 13 amino acids. The V end was cut by 4 bases, the J end by 9 bases, with 13 bases between. CDR1 is SQVTM, CDR2 ANQGSEA, per germline. CDR3 bases: TGCAGCGTTGGGGGGCAGGGTGGTTCACCCCTCCACTTT. This gives the protein CSVGGQGGSPLHF.

This clonotype was counted a few times. The V and J genes are TRBV11-2 and TRBJ2-1; no firm D call. CDR1 SGHAT and CDR2 FQNNGV come from the germline V gene. Trimming stripped 0 bases from V and 8 bases from J, with 11 bases between. This CDR3 has 14 residues. CDR3 loop: CASSLDPALYEQFF. In DNA, the CDR3 is TGTGCCAGCAGCTTAGACCCCGCGCTGTATGAGCAGTTCTTC.

As concerns this clonotype: An end of the junction differs from the germline gene, which may be a read error. V is TRBV5-1 and J is TRBJ2-6; D unresolved. From germline, CDR1 is SGHRS and CDR2 YFSETQ. This CDR3 region has 15 residues. For the CDR3, the DNA is TGCACCAGCAGCTTGGTTAGTCTCGGGGCCAACGTCCTGACTTTC. This sequence encodes CTSSLVSLGANVLTF.